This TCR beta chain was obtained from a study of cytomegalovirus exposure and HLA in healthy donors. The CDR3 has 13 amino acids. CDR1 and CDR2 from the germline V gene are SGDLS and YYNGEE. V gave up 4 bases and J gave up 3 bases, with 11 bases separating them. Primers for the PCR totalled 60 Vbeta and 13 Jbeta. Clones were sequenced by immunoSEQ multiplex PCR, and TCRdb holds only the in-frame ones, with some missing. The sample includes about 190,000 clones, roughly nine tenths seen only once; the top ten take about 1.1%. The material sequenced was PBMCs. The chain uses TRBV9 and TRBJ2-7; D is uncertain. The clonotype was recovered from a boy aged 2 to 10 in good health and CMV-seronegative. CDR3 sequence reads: CASSLNIYYEQYF. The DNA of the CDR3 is TGTGCCAGCAGCCTTAACATTTACTACGAGCAGTACTTC.